The 25 T cell receptor beta chains below come from one sample, sequenced in a study of radiotherapy plus CTLA-4 blockade in lung cancer. TCRdb's copy holds only in-frame clones and misses some; the assay was immunoSEQ multiplex PCR. This sample has tens of thousands of clones, with about 88% found just once. Here the sequenced sample was peripheral blood, taken from a patient treated with radiotherapy plus ipilimumab. The receptor source for this set is a human donor with non-small cell lung cancer that progressed on radiotherapy plus ipilimumab.

The chain joins TRBV11-2 to TRBJ2-7, with TRBD1 matching over 7 bases. Trimming cost V 3 bases and J 6 bases; bases outside gene matches: 5. This CDR3 spans 13 amino acids. Looked up from germline, CDR1 is SGHAT and CDR2 is FQNNGV. CDR3 DNA: TGTGCCAGCAGCTTTACAGGGGTTGGCGAGCAGTACTTC. Its translation: CASSFTGVGEQYF.

V is TRBV18 and J is TRBJ1-2, with 7 bases lining up with TRBD1. Looked up from germline, CDR1 is KGHSH and CDR2 is LQKENI. The V gene end was trimmed by 3 bases and the J gene end by 4 bases; junction bases not matched to a gene: 5. This CDR3 region has 14 residues. The CDR3 sequence is CASSPDRSGYGYTF. The DNA of the CDR3 is TGTGCCAGCTCACCGGACAGGTCGGGCTATGGCTACACCTTC. The complete variable domain, with remaining parts taken from reference TRBV18 and TRBJ1-2, reads NAGVMQNPRHLVRRRGQEARLRCSPMKGHSHVYWYRQLPEEGLKFMVYLQKENIIDESGMPKERFSAEFPKEGPSILRIQQVVRGDSAAYFCASSPDRSGYGYTFGSGTRLTVV.

The rearrangement links TRBV7-2 to TRBJ1-3; D is ambiguous. V lost 3 bases and J 0 bases, leaving 9 bases between the germline ends. Germline-derived CDR1 and CDR2 are SGHTA and FQGNSA. CDR3 length: 15 residues. The CDR3 reads CASSLRMSSGNTIYF. CDR3 sequence (DNA): TGTGCCAGCAGCTTGAGGATGAGCTCTGGAAACACCATATATTTT.

The V call is TRBV5-1, the J call TRBJ1-1; D possibly corresponds to TRBD1 (6 bases). CDR3 length: 13 amino acids. V lost 3 bases and J lost 5, with 11 bases in between. CDR1 and CDR2 from the germline V gene are SGHRS and YFSETQ. CDR3 DNA: TGCGCCAGCAGCTCCCAGGGGCGAACTGAAGCTTTCTTT. Residues: CASSSQGRTEAFF.

This clone was counted once. The junction departs from the called germline gene at one end, perhaps through a read error. This rearrangement joins TRBV2 to TRBJ2-7; 8 bases line up with TRBD2. The CDR3 is 11 residues long. The germline gives CDR1 SNHLY, CDR2 FYNNEI. This CDR3 is CASSPAPGGHF. The CDR3 nucleotides read TGTGCCAGCAGTCCCGCTCCGGGAGGGCACTTC.

The chain has TRBV28 and TRBJ2-6; perhaps TRBD2 as D (6 bases). CDR3 size: 13 residues. The germline V gene encodes CDR1 MDHEN and CDR2 SYDVKM. The V end lost 7 bases, the J end lost 8 bases, and 12 bases lay between the germline ends. In DNA, the CDR3 is TGTGCCAGCACCGGTGCGGGGCCCAACGTCCTGACTTTC. It yields the protein CASTGAGPNVLTF.

The chain uses TRBV27 and TRBJ2-7, with D unclear. This CDR3 is built from 14 residues. The V gene lost 5 bases and the J gene lost 3 bases, with 14 bases spanning the gap. Germline V gene data show CDR1 as MNHEY and CDR2 as SMNVEV (reference sequence). CDR3 in DNA: TGTGCCAGCAGTACTCGGTCACCCGGCTACGAGCAGTACTTC. This codes for CASSTRSPGYEQYF.

This chain joins TRBV7-9 and TRBJ2-7; D may be TRBD1 (6 bases). This CDR3 is built from 14 residues. Trimming removed 1 base from V and 5 bases from J, with 12 bases in between. CDR1 is SEHNR, CDR2 FQNEAQ, per germline (reference sequence). The CDR3 DNA follows: TGTGCCAGCAGCTTAGGGCAGGGGTTGGACGAGCAGTACTTC. This encodes CASSLGQGLDEQYF.

This chain joins TRBV19 and TRBJ2-1; 10 bases are shared with TRBD2. V gave up 5 bases and J gave up 9 bases; unmatched junction bases: 4. CDR1 is LNHDA and CDR2 is SQIVND in the germline V gene (reference sequence). There are 13 residues in the CDR3. The CDR3 spells CASSLAGVGEQFF. The CDR3 DNA reads TGTGCCAGTAGTCTAGCGGGAGTCGGTGAGCAGTTCTTC.

The chain recombines TRBV5-1 with TRBJ2-5; 10 nucleotides align to TRBD1. Unmatched junction bases numbered 3, after V lost 1 base and J lost 3 bases. Germline V gene data show CDR1 as SGHRS and CDR2 as YFSETQ. The CDR3 covers 15 residues. CDR3 residues: CASSLWGTGEETQYF. The CDR3 region has the DNA TGCGCCAGCAGCTTGTGGGGGACAGGGGAAGAGACCCAGTACTTC.

This chain links TRBV4-3 with TRBJ1-1, with a weak D call TRBD1 (6 bases). CDR1 LGHNA and CDR2 YSLEER come from the germline V gene. This CDR3 comprises 14 residues. V lost 0 bases and J 4 bases, leaving 9 bases between the germline ends. The CDR3 DNA sequence: TGCGCCAGCAGCCAAGATCGAGGGGGCACTGAAGCTTTCTTT. This translates into CASSQDRGGTEAFF.

The chain uses TRBV5-1 and TRBJ2-6; 7 nucleotides agree with TRBD1. From germline, CDR1 is SGHRS and CDR2 YFSETQ. The length of the CDR3 is 21 residues. V lost 7 bases, J lost 0 bases, and 22 bases stayed unmatched. The CDR3 DNA follows: TGCGCCAGCCAAGGGAACATATATCCCGGGACAGAGAGCTCTGGGGCCAACGTCCTGACTTTC. Translating gives CASQGNIYPGTESSGANVLTF. Full variable domain (missing parts from reference TRBV5-1 and TRBJ2-6): KAGVTQTPRYLIKTRGQQVTLSCSPISGHRSVSWYQQTPGQGLQFLFEYFSETQRNKGNFPGRFSGRQFSNSRSEMNVSTLELGDSALYLCASQGNIYPGTESSGANVLTFGAGSRLTVL.

The chain is built from TRBV7-2 and TRBJ2-7; 8 bases are a match to TRBD1. Germline CDR1 SGHTA, CDR2 FQGNSA. After removal of 1 base from V and 5 bases from J, the junction contained 7 bases not matched to a gene. The CDR3 spans 15 residues. This CDR3 reads CASSLGRTGPNEQYF. CDR3 nucleotides: TGTGCCAGCAGCTTAGGTCGGACAGGGCCTAACGAGCAGTACTTC.

This rearrangement joins TRBV6-6 to TRBJ2-7, with 7 bases aligning to TRBD1. There are 12 residues in the CDR3. The V segment lost 7 bases and the J segment 3 bases; nucleotides outside the gene matches: 3. Germline V gives CDR1 MNHNY, CDR2 SVGAGI (reference sequence). The CDR3 here is CASTGQSYEQYF. The CDR3 DNA sequence: TGTGCCAGCACGGGACAGAGCTACGAGCAGTACTTC.

This clone was observed a few times. This sequence joins TRBV4-2 and TRBJ1-1; perhaps TRBD1 as D (6 bases). Trimming pared 1 base from V and 4 bases from J, leaving 10 bases between. CDR3 length equals 14 residues. Germline V gene sequence: CDR1 LGHNA, CDR2 YNFKEQ. CDR3 amino acids: CASSQVGGGTEAFF. CDR3 DNA sequence: TGTGCCAGCAGCCAAGTGGGAGGGGGCACTGAAGCTTTCTTT.

This chain joins TRBV9 and TRBJ2-1, with TRBD2 identical over 12 bases. The CDR3 is 15 residues long. The V segment lost 1 base and the J segment 9 bases; nucleotides outside the gene matches: 5. Looked up from germline, CDR1 is SGDLS and CDR2 is YYNGEE. CDR3 bases: TGTGCCAGCAGCGTAAGTGTGACTAGCGGGAGTGAGCAGTTCTTC. It encodes CASSVSVTSGSEQFF.

The chain has TRBV2 and TRBJ2-3; D unresolved. Trimming removed 3 bases at V and 1 base at J, with 5 bases between. Germline V gene sequence: CDR1 SNHLY, CDR2 FYNNEI. This CDR3 has 13 amino acids. The CDR3 is CASSDSGTDTQYF. In DNA, the CDR3 is TGTGCCAGCAGTGACAGCGGCACAGATACGCAGTATTTT.

The gene calls are TRBV13 and TRBJ2-2, with 8 bases fitting TRBD2. Germline V CDR1 and CDR2: PRHDT, FYEKMQ (reference sequence). The CDR3 contains 16 residues. Trimming took 2 bases from V and 1 from J; bases not matched to a gene: 3. CDR3 in DNA: TGTGCCAGCAGCTTACTTGCGGGGGGGAACACCGGGGAGCTGTTTTTT. Its translation is CASSLLAGGNTGELFF. Looking up the rest from reference TRBV13 and TRBJ2-2 gives the full variable domain: AAGVIQSPRHLIKEKRETATLKCYPIPRHDTVYWYQQGPGQDPQFLISFYEKMQSDKGSIPDRFSAQQFSDYHSELNMSSLELGDSALYFCASSLLAGGNTGELFFGEGSRLTVL.

This clone was seen once. The genes are TRBV6-5 and TRBJ1-5; D gene unclear. V dropped 0 bases and J dropped 5 bases, with 5 bases sitting between them. The CDR3 sequence is 13 residues long. Germline assignment: CDR1 MNHEY and CDR2 SVGAGI. CDR3 amino acids: CASSYSKDQPQHF. CDR3 bases: TGTGCCAGCAGTTACTCGAAAGATCAGCCCCAGCATTTT.

The rearrangement joins TRBV4-2 to TRBJ2-1, with D possibly being TRBD2 (6 bases). Germline assignment: CDR1 LGHNA and CDR2 YNFKEQ. The CDR3 totals 16 residues. V was shortened by 0 bases and J by 8 bases, with 17 bases between the two germline ends. The CDR3 nucleotides read TGTGCCAGCAGCCAAGAAAAGACCGGGGGTGGCGATGAGCAGTTCTTC. The encoded protein is CASSQEKTGGGDEQFF.

The chain joins TRBV9 to TRBJ2-7; D gene ambiguous. Germline V CDR1 and CDR2: SGDLS, YYNGEE. The CDR3 runs 13 residues. Trimming cost V 0 bases and J 0 bases, with 4 bases left between them. The CDR3 reads CASSVADSYEQYF. DNA of the CDR3: TGTGCCAGCAGCGTAGCAGACTCCTACGAGCAGTACTTC. The complete variable domain, with remaining parts taken from reference TRBV9 and TRBJ2-7, reads DSGVTQTPKHLITATGQRVTLRCSPRSGDLSVYWYQQSLDQGLQFLIQYYNGEERAKGNILERFSAQQFPDLHSELNLSSLELGDSALYFCASSVADSYEQYFGPGTRLTVT.

About this clone: A junction boundary mismatches the germline segment, possibly from a read error. The chain is built from TRBV7-7 and TRBJ2-3; either TRBD1 or TRBD2 may supply D (5 bases each). The CDR3 is 14 residues long. The V gene's germline CDR1 is SSHAT and CDR2 FNYEAQ (reference sequence). CDR3 protein: CASSLEGSADTQYF. In DNA form, the CDR3 reads TGTGCTAGCAGCTTAGAGGGGTCAGCAGATACGCAGTATTTT.

Note on this clone: At one of its ends the junction is not consistent with the germline gene, which may arise from a read error. The V and J genes are TRBV7-7 and TRBJ2-3, with 13 bases lining up with TRBD2. CDR3 size: 19 residues. CDR1 and CDR2 (germline): SSHAT, FNYEAQ (reference sequence). CDR3 sequence reads: CASSQTLAGGPSSTDTQYF. For the CDR3, the DNA is TGTGCTAGCAGCCAAACACTAGCGGGAGGGCCCTCGAGCACAGATACGCAGTATTTT.

CDR3 sequence reads: CASSLSADSYEQYF. The CDR3 nucleotides are TGTGCCAGCAGCCTTAGCGCCGACTCCTACGAGCAGTACTTC. V gene TRBV5-4 combines with J gene TRBJ2-7; TRBD2 might be the D (5 bases). Germline V CDR1 and CDR2: SGHNT, YYREEE (reference sequence). Deletions cut 4 bases from V and 0 bases from J, with 11 bases between. The CDR3 contains 14 residues.

This clone was counted a single time. This chain uses TRBV27 with TRBJ2-5, with D possibly matching TRBD2 (6 bases). The CDR3 length is 15 residues. Per the germline V gene, CDR1 is MNHEY and CDR2 is SMNVEV (reference sequence). The ends were cut back, 5 bases at V and 4 bases at J, with 17 bases in the middle. CDR3 sequence: CASSPQLARAETQYF. The CDR3 DNA follows: TGTGCCAGCAGTCCTCAACTAGCCCGGGCAGAGACCCAGTACTTC.